These 9 T cell receptor beta chains were sequenced from one sample in a study of immune heterogeneity within non-small cell lung tumors. Samples each supplied about 650 ng of bulk tumor genomic DNA as template. Widely spaced biopsies, several per primary tumor, were obtained at surgery. Samples came from untreated patients having curative surgery for newly diagnosed non-small cell lung cancer. The authors amplified TCR beta CDR3 by multiplex PCR with 32 V and 13 J primers. TCRdb re-called the multiplex PCR reads through MiXCR, storing one row per CDR3 protein. The table lists over 14,000 distinct CDR3 sequences, approximately 30% of them singletons. The sample taken for sequencing was lung tumor tissue. The receptor source for this set is a woman aged 50 to 60 with non-small cell lung cancer.

This clonotype was counted between two and nine times. The chain uses TRBV30 and TRBJ1-2; TRBD1 matches at 9 bases. The CDR3 has 14 residues. CDR1 is GTSNPN, CDR2 SVGIG, per germline (reference sequence). With 4 bases clipped from V and 2 bases from J, the junction kept 5 bases outside the gene matches. CDR3 sequence reads: CAWTRGQGNYGYTF. The CDR3 DNA follows: TGTGCCTGGACCAGGGGACAGGGCAACTATGGCTACACCTTC.

This clonotype was seen many times. V usage is TRBV9 and J usage is TRBJ1-1; D not resolved. The CDR3 extends over 13 amino acids. The germline V gene has CDR1 SGDLS and CDR2 YYNGEE. V was shortened by 0 bases and J by 1 base, with 4 bases between the two germline ends. CDR3 amino acids: CASSVDQNTEAFF. The CDR3 DNA follows: TGTGCCAGCAGCGTAGACCAGAACACTGAAGCTTTCTTT.

The chain couples TRBV4-1 to TRBJ2-5; 8 bases map to TRBD2. CDR3 size: 15 residues. V dropped 0 bases and J dropped 4; count of bases not matched to a gene: 4. CDR1 and CDR2 (germline): MGHRA, YSYEKL. The CDR3 protein is CASSQEGTRGETQYF. For the CDR3, the DNA is TGCGCCAGCAGCCAAGAAGGGACTAGGGGAGAGACCCAGTACTTC.

This clonotype was recorded a few times. It may be a read error: a sequence one base away is much more abundant. V and J are TRBV6-1 and TRBJ1-2, with 8 bases matching TRBD1. CDR3 length: 17 residues. Germline V gives CDR1 MNHNS, CDR2 SASEGT. CDR3 DNA sequence: TGTGCCAGCAGTGAAGATGGCAGGGGGCGAAATAGCTATGGCTACAACTTC. It yields the protein CASSEDGRGRNSYGYNF.

A note on this clonotype: A much bigger clone sits one base away, suggesting this may be a read error. CDR3 sequence (DNA): TGCGCCAGCAGCGGACAGGGACTAGCGGGATCCTACAATGAGCAGTTCTTC. Its translation: CASSGQGLAGSYNEQFF. V usage is TRBV5-1 and J usage is TRBJ2-1, with 13 bases fitting TRBD2. V lost 4 bases to trimming and J lost 1 base; unmatched junction nucleotides: 5. CDR3 size: 17 residues. CDR1 is SGHRS, CDR2 YFSETQ, per germline.

Remarks on this clonotype: A read error may be the cause here, since a much bigger clone is one base away. The chain joins TRBV11-2 to TRBJ1-1; D remains unclear. Trimming pared 4 bases from V and 2 bases from J, leaving 14 bases between. The CDR3 runs to 15 residues. Looked up from germline, CDR1 is SGHAT and CDR2 is FQNNGV. The CDR3 DNA follows: TGTGCCAGCAGCTCGTTCCCGGAAGTAAACACTGAAGCTTTCTTT. Its translation is CASSSFPEVNTEAFF. The complete variable domain, with remaining parts taken from reference TRBV11-2 and TRBJ1-1, reads EAGVAQSPRYKIIEKRQSVAFWCNPISGHATLYWYQQILGQGPKLLIQFQNNGVVDDSQLPKDRFSAERLKGVDSTLKIQPAKLEDSAVYLCASSSFPEVNTEAFFGQGTRLTVV.

This clonotype has at least ten counts. V usage is TRBV19 and J usage is TRBJ1-5, with 10 bases aligning to TRBD1. Germline V lookup: CDR1 LNHDA, CDR2 SQIVND (reference sequence). There are 14 residues in the CDR3. Trimming removed 7 bases from V and 4 bases from J; junction bases left unmatched: 4. CDR3 in DNA: TGTGCCAGTAACACGGGACAGGGGAATCAGCCCCAGCATTTT. This encodes CASNTGQGNQPQHF. Full variable domain (missing parts from reference TRBV19 and TRBJ1-5): DGGITQSPKYLFRKEGQNVTLSCEQNLNHDAMYWYRQDPGQGLRLIYYSQIVNDFQKGDIAEGYSVSREKKESFPLTVTSAQKNPTAFYLCASNTGQGNQPQHFGDGTRLSIL.

This clonotype was detected only a few times. The chain combines TRBV3-1 with TRBJ1-2; D might be TRBD1 (5 bases). The ends were cut back, 0 bases at V and 2 bases at J, with 10 bases in the middle. Germline lookup yields CDR1 LGHDT and CDR2 YNNKEL (reference sequence). This CDR3 comprises 15 residues. The CDR3 sequence is CASSQEGDGNYGYTF. CDR3 coding DNA: TGTGCCAGCAGCCAAGAAGGGGACGGCAACTATGGCTACACCTTC.

To note about this clonotype: A much larger clone differs by one base, so this may be a read error. This chain connects TRBV12-3 or TRBV12-4 to TRBJ1-3, with TRBD1 as a possible D gene (6 bases). The CDR3 sequence is 16 residues long. Here the CDR3 reads CANSPSQGIGGNTIYF. CDR3 nucleotide sequence: TGTGCCAACAGTCCTTCACAGGGAATAGGCGGAAACACCATATATTTT.